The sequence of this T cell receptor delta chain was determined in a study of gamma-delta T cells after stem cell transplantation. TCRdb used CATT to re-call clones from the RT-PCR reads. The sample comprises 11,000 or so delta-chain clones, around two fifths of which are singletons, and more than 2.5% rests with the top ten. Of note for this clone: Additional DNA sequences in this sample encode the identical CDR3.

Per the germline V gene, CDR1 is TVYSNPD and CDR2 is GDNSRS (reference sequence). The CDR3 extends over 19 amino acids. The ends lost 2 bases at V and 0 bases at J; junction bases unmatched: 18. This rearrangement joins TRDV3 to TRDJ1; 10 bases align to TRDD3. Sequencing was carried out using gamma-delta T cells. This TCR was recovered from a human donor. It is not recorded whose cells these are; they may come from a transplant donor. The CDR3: CAFRRRATWGIVYTDKLIF. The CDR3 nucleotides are TGTGCCTTTCGCCGACGGGCTACCTGGGGGATAGTGTACACCGATAAACTCATCTTT.